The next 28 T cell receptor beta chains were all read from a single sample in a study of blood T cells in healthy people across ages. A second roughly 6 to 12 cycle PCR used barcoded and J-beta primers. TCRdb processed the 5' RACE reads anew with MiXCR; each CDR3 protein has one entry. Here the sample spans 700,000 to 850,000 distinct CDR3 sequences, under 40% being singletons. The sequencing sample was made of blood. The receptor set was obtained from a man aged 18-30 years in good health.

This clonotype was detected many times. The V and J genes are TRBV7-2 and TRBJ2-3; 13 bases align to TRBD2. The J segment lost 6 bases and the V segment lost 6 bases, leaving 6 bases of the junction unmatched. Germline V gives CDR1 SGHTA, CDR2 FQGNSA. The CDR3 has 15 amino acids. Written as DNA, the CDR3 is TGTGCCAGCAGTCCCACTAGCGGGGGGGCGGATACGCAGTATTTT. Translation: CASSPTSGGADTQYF.

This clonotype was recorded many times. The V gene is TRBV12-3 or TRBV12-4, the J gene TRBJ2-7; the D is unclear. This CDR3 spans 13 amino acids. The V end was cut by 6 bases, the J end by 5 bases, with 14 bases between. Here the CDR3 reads CASRNGQLNEQYF. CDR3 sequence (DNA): TGTGCCAGCAGGAACGGGCAGCTTAACGAGCAGTACTTC.

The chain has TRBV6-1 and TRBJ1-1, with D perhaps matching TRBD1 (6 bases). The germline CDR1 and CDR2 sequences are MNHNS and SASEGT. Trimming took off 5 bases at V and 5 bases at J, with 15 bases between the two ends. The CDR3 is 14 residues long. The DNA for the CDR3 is TGTGCCAGCAGTCACAGGGAACTGGATACTGAAGCTTTCTTT. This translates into CASSHRELDTEAFF.

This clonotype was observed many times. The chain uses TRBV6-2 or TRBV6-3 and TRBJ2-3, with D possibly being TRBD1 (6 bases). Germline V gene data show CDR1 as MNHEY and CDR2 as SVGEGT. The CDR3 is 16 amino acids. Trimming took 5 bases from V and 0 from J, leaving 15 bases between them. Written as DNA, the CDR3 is TGTGCCAGCAGTCGTCGATGGACAGCTAGCACAGATACGCAGTATTTT. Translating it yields CASSRRWTASTDTQYF.

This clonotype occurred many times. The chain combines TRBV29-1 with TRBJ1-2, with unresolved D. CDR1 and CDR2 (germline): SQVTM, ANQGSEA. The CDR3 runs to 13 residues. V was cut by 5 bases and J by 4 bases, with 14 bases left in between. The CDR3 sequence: CSVLDGVSYGYTF. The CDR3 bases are TGCAGCGTTCTCGACGGGGTGAGCTATGGCTACACCTTC. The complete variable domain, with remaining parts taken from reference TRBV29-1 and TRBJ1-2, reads SAVISQKPSRDICQRGTSLTIQCQVDSQVTMMFWYRQQPGQSLTLIATANQGSEATYESGFVIDKFPISRPNLTFSTLTVSNMSPEDSSIYLCSVLDGVSYGYTFGSGTRLTVV.

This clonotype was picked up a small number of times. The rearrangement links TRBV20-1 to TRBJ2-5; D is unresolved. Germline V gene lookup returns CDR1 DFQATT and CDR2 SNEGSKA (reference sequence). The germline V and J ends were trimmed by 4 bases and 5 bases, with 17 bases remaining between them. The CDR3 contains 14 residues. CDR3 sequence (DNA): TGCAGTGCTACATCCCCCGGGCTCGGGGAGACCCAGTACTTC. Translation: CSATSPGLGETQYF.

The CDR3 loop is CANPDRGGYEQYF. The CDR3 DNA reads TGTGCCAACCCGGACAGGGGGGGGTACGAGCAGTACTTC. The chain is built from TRBV6-5 and TRBJ2-7; 10 positions agree with TRBD1. This CDR3 is 13 amino acids long. The germline gives CDR1 MNHEY, CDR2 SVGAGI. Losses at the gene ends were 10 bases for V and 4 bases for J; bases not matched to a gene: 7.

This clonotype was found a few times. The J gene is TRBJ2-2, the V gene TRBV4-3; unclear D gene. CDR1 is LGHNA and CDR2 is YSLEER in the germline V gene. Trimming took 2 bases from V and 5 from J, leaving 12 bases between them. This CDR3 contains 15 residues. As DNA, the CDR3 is TGCGCCAGCAGCCAATTGAAGGGAAGGACCGGGGAGCTGTTTTTT. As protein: CASSQLKGRTGELFF.

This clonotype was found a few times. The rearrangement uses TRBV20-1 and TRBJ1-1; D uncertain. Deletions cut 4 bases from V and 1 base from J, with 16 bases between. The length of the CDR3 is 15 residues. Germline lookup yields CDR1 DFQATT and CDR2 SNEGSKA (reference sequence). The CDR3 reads CSAILGFEGNTEAFF. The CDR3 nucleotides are TGCAGTGCTATCCTCGGCTTCGAAGGGAACACTGAAGCTTTCTTT.

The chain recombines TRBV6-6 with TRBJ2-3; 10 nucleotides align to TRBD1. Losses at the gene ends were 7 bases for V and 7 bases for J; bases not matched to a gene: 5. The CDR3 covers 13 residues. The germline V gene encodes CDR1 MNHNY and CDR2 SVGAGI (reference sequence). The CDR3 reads CASTRTGGNTQYF. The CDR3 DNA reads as TGTGCCAGCACCAGGACAGGGGGAAATACGCAGTATTTT.

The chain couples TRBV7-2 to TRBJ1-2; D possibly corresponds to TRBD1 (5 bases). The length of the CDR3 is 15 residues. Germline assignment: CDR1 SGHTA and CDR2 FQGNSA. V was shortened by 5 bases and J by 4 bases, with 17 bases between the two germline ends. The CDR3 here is CASSHPREVFYGYTF. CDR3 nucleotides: TGTGCCAGCAGCCACCCCAGGGAGGTTTTCTATGGCTACACCTTC. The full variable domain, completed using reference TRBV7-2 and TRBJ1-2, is GAGVSQSPSNKVTEKGKDVELRCDPISGHTALYWYRQSLGQGLEFLIYFQGNSAPDKSGLPSDRFSAERTGGSVSTLTIQRTQQEDSAVYLCASSHPREVFYGYTFGSGTRLTVV.

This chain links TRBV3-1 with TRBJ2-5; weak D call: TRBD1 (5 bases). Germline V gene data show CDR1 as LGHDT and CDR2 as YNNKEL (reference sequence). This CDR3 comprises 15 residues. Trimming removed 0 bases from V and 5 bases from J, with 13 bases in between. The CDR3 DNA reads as TGTGCCAGCAGCCAAGATGGGGCACCCGGGGAGACCCAGTACTTC. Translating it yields CASSQDGAPGETQYF.

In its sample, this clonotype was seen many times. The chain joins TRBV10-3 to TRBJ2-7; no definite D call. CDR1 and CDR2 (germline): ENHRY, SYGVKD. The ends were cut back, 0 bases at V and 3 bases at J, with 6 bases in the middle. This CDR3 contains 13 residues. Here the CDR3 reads CAISESGSYEQYF. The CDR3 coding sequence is TGTGCCATCAGTGAGTCTGGCAGCTACGAGCAGTACTTC.

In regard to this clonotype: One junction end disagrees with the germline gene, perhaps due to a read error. This CDR3 is CAGSQYQNTEAFF. In DNA, the CDR3 is TGTGCCGGCAGCCAATATCAGAACACTGAAGCTTTCTTT. The rearrangement links TRBV14 to TRBJ1-1; no reliable D call. Germline lookup yields CDR1 SGHDN and CDR2 FVKESK. CDR3 size: 13 residues.

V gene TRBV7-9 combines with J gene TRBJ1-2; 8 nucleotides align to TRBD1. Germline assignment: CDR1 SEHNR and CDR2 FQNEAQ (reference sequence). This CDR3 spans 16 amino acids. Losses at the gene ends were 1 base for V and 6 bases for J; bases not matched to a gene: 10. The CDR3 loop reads CASSLGTTGGHDGYTF. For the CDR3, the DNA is TGTGCCAGCAGCTTAGGGACCACAGGGGGGCATGATGGCTACACCTTC. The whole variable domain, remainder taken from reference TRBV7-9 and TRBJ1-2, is DTGVSQNPRHKITKRGQNVTFRCDPISEHNRLYWYRQTLGQGPEFLTYFQNEAQLEKSRLLSDRFSAERPKGSFSTLEIQRTEQGDSAMYLCASSLGTTGGHDGYTFGSGTRLTVV.

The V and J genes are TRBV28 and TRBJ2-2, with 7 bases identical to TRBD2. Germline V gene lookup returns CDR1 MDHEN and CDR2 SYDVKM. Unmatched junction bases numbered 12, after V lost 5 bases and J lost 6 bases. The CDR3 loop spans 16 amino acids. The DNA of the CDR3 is TGTGCCAGCAGTCCCACCTCCGGGGGAGGGGCCGGGGAGCTGTTTTTT. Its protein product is CASSPTSGGGAGELFF. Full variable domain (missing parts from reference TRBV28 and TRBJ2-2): DVKVTQSSRYLVKRTGEKVFLECVQDMDHENMFWYRQDPGLGLRLIYFSYDVKMKEKGDIPEGYSVSREKKERFSLILESASTNQTSMYLCASSPTSGGGAGELFFGEGSRLTVL.

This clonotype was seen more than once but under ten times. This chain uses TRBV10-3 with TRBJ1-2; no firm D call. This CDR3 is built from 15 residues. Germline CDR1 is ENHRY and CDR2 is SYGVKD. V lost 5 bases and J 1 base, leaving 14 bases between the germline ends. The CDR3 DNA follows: TGTGCCATCAGTCCCGCGCAGGCAGATAACTATGGCTACACCTTC. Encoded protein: CAISPAQADNYGYTF.

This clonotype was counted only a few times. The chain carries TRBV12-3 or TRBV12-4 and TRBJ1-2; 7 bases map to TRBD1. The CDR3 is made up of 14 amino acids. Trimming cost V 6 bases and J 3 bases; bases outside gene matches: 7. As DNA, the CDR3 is TGTGCCAGCAGCCTCGACAGGGATGACTATGGCTACACCTTC. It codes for CASSLDRDDYGYTF.

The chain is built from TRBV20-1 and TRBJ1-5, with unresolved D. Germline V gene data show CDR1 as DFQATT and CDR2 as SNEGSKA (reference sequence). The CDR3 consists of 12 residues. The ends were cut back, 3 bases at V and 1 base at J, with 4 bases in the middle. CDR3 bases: TGCAGTGCTAGGCAGAGCAATCAGCCCCAGCATTTT. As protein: CSARQSNQPQHF.

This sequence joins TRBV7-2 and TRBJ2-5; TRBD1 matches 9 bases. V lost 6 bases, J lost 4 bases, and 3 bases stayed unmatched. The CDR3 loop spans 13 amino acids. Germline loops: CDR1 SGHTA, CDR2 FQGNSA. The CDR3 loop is CASSNRGPETQYF. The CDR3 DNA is TGTGCCAGCAGTAACAGGGGGCCAGAGACCCAGTACTTC.

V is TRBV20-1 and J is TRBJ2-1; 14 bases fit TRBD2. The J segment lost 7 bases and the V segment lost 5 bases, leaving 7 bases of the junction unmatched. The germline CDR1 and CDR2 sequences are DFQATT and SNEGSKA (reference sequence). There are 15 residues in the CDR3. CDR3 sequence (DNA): TGCAGTGCTCCGACTAGCGGGGGGGGTAAAAATGAGCAGTTCTTC. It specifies CSAPTSGGGKNEQFF.

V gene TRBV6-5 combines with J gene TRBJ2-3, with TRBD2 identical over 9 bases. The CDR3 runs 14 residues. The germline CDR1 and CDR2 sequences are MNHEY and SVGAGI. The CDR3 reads CASMLAGQIDTQYF. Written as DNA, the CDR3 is TGTGCAAGTATGCTAGCGGGGCAAATAGATACGCAGTATTTT.

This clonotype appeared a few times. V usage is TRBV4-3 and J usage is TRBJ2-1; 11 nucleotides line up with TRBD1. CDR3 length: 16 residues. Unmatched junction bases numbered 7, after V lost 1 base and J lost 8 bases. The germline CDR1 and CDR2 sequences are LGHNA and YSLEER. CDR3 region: CASSQAVGQGADEQFF. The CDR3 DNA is TGCGCCAGCAGCCAAGCAGTTGGACAGGGGGCTGATGAGCAGTTCTTC.

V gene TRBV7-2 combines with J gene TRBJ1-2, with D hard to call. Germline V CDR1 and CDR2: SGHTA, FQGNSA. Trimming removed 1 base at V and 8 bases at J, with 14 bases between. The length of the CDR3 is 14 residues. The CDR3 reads CASSLDVSGRGYTF. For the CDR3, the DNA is TGTGCCAGCAGCTTAGATGTCTCGGGTCGGGGCTACACCTTC.

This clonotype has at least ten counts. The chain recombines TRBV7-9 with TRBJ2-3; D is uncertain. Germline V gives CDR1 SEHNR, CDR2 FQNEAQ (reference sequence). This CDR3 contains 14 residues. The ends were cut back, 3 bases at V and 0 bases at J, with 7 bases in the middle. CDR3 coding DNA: TGTGCCAGCAGCTTGCTGGACAGCACAGATACGCAGTATTTT. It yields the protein CASSLLDSTDTQYF.

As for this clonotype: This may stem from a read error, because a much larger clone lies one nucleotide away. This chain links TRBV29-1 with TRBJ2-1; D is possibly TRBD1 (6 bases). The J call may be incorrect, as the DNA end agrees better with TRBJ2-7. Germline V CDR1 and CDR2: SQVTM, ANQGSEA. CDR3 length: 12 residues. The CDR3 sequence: CSVEQRDNEQYF. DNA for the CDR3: TGCAGCGTTGAACAGAGGGACAATGAGCAGTACTTC.

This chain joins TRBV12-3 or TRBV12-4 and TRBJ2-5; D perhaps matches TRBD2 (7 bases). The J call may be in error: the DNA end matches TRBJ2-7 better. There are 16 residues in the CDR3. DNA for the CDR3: TGTGCCAGCAGTTTAGGGGGCGGGGGCCCAACCTACGAGCAGTACTTC. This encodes CASSLGGGGPTYEQYF.

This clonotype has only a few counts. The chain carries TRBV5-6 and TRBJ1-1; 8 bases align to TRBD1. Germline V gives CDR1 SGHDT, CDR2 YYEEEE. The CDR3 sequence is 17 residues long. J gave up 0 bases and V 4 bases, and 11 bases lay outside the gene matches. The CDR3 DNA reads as TGTGCCAGCAGCCCCGGACAGGGCCTGCTGATGAACACTGAAGCTTTCTTT. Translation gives CASSPGQGLLMNTEAFF.